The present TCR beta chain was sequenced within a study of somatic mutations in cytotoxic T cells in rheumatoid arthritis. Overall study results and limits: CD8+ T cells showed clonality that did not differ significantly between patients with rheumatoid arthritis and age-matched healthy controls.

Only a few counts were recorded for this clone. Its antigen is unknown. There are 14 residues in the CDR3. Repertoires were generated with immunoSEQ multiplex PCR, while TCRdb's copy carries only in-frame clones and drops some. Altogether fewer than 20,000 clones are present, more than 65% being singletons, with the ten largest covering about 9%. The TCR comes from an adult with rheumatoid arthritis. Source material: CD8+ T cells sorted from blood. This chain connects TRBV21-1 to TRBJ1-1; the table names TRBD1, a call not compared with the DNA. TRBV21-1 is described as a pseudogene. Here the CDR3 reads CASSLRRGNTEAFF. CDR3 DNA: TGTGCCAGCAGCCTGAGAAGGGGGAACACTGAAGCTTTCTTT.